This TCR beta chain was sequenced in a study of identical twins. TCRdb itself ran the 5' RACE reads through MiXCR, one entry per CDR3 protein. This table has about 530,000 distinct CDR3 sequences, approximately 20% appearing once. V dropped 5 bases and J dropped 2; count of bases not matched to a gene: 9. CDR1 is DFQATT, CDR2 SNEGSKA, per germline (reference sequence). The CDR3 runs to 15 residues. The same data also contributed to another study, on yellow fever vaccine responses in identical twins. That paper notes: Twins' vaccine T cell response reportedly gave the appearance of partial convergence and partial personalization.

The receptor was isolated from a woman aged 18-29 years in good health. Sequencing used CD4+ T cells sorted from blood. V is TRBV20-1 and J is TRBJ2-7; 10 positions agree with TRBD2. The CDR3 DNA sequence: TGCAGTGCTCCCGCCCCAGCGGGAGGGCCCTACGAGCAGTACTTC. As protein: CSAPAPAGGPYEQYF.